The rows below give T cell receptor beta chains drawn from one sample of a study of memory CD4+ T cells and cytomegalovirus serostatus. TCRdb's table, derived via immunoSEQ multiplex PCR, lists solely in-frame clones and lacks some. This sample has 70,000 to 95,000 clones, with 75% to 90% found just once. The specimen sequenced was memory CD4+ T cells from blood. The receptors come from an adult in good health and CMV-seronegative. Both conserved end residues are part of each CDR3. A D gene is named only where the DNA matches it firmly. The size entry is marked missing in some rows and otherwise reads once, few, many or a size class.

CASMGRGPRSHQPQHF	TGTGCCAGTATGGGGAGGGGGCCAAGAAGCCATCAGCCCCAGCATTTT	TRBJ1-5	TRBD1	few	TRBV19
CATSLLVGTDTQYF	TGTGCCACCAGCCTACTAGTAGGCACAGATACGCAGTATTTT	TRBJ2-3	NA	NA	TRBV15
CASSYQGYEQYF	TGTGCCAGCAGTTACCAAGGGTACGAGCAGTACTTC	TRBJ2-7	NA	NA	TRBV6-6
CASSWGTNYGYTF	TGTGCCAGCAGCTGGGGGACCAACTATGGCTACACCTTC	TRBJ1-2	NA	NA	TRBV7-9
CSARPTGSNQPQHF	TGCAGCGCCCGACCGACAGGGAGCAATCAGCCCCAGCATTTT	TRBJ1-5	TRBD1	NA	TRBV29-1
CASSRDGTNTGELFF	TGTGCCAGCAGTAGGGACGGGACCAACACCGGGGAGCTGTTTTTT	TRBJ2-2	NA	few	TRBV6-1
CASSSPRGLAGGQETQYF	TGTGCCAGCAGCTCACCCCGAGGACTAGCGGGGGGACAAGAGACCCAGTACTTC	TRBJ2-5	TRBD2	NA	TRBV7-9
CAWSVRGQGPRYF	TGTGCCTGGAGTGTACGGGGACAGGGCCCGAGGTACTTC	TRBJ2-7	TRBD1	NA	TRBV30
CASSKDGTGQSNTEAFF	TGTGCCAGCAGCAAAGATGGGACAGGGCAATCTAACACTGAAGCTTTCTTT	TRBJ1-1	NA	NA	TRBV21-1
CASSLSLQGRAYNSPLHF	TGTGCCAGCAGCTTATCTCTTCAGGGGAGGGCCTATAATTCACCCCTCCACTTT	TRBJ1-6	NA	few	TRBV7-2
CASSSSGQGGEQFF	TGTGCCAGCTCATCGTCGGGACAGGGTGGTGAGCAGTTCTTC	TRBJ2-1	TRBD1	NA	TRBV18
CASKRTGGAQNTEAFF	TGTGCCAGCAAGCGGACAGGGGGCGCCCAGAACACTGAAGCTTTCTTT	TRBJ1-1	TRBD1	NA	TRBV2
CASSFPPGQGGGYTF	TGTGCCAGCAGCTTCCCCCCGGGACAGGGTGGTGGCTACACCTTC	TRBJ1-2	TRBD1	NA	TRBV7-9
CAWSVSAGGGYTF	TGTGCCTGGAGTGTCTCGGCAGGTGGGGGCTACACCTTC	TRBJ1-2	NA	NA	TRBV30
CSAAHSGANVLTF	TGCAGCGCCGCGCACTCTGGGGCCAACGTCCTGACTTTC	TRBJ2-6	NA	NA	TRBV29-1
CASSFDKYQETQYF	TGTGCCAGCAGCTTTGACAAGTACCAAGAGACCCAGTACTTC	TRBJ2-5	NA	once	TRBV5-4
CASSRGGAGTDTQYF	TGTGCCAGCAGCCGGGGGGGGGCCGGCACAGATACGCAGTATTTT	TRBJ2-3	TRBD2	NA	TRBV6-5
CASSFRHGNTYQPQHF	TGTGCCAGCAGCTTTAGGCACGGGAACACCTATCAGCCCCAGCATTTT	TRBJ1-5	NA	few	TRBV5-5
CASSFEGVSPLHF	TGTGCCAGCAGCTTCGAAGGGGTTTCACCCCTCCACTTT	TRBJ1-6	NA	NA	TRBV7-3
CASSPNIGGYQPQHF	TGTGCCAGCAGCCCCAACATCGGAGGGTATCAGCCCCAGCATTTT	TRBJ1-5	NA	few	TRBV11-2
CASSPRDRWVTGNTIYF	TGTGCCAGTAGCCCCCGGGACAGGTGGGTTACTGGAAACACCATATATTTT	TRBJ1-3	TRBD1	NA	TRBV19
CASSVNGGQYNEQFF	TGTGCCAGCAGCGTTAACGGGGGCCAATACAATGAGCAGTTCTTC	TRBJ2-1	NA	NA	TRBV9
CASSGLAYTDTQYF	TGTGCCAGCAGCGGACTAGCCTACACAGATACGCAGTATTTT	TRBJ2-3	TRBD2	NA	TRBV7-9
CAWKRSGQGWEQYF	TGTGCCTGGAAACGGTCTGGACAGGGCTGGGAGCAGTACTTC	TRBJ2-7	TRBD1	once	TRBV30
CASSIMRDSDQPQHF	TGTGCCAGTAGTATAATGAGGGACAGCGATCAGCCCCAGCATTTT	TRBJ1-5	TRBD1	NA	TRBV19
CASSLEGVGGRWTEAFF	TGTGCCAGCAGCTTGGAAGGGGTGGGTGGGCGGTGGACTGAAGCTTTCTTT	TRBJ1-1	NA	NA	TRBV5-4
CASSKDSEAFF	TGTGCCAGCAGCAAGGACAGTGAAGCTTTCTTT	TRBJ1-1	NA	few	TRBV7-9
CASSLDTGESSPLHF	TGTGCCAGCAGCTTAGACACCGGGGAGAGTTCACCCCTCCACTTT	TRBJ1-6	NA	NA	TRBV7-6
CASSLGTHLGGGNEQYF	TGTGCCAGCAGCTTGGGTACCCATCTGGGGGGCGGGAACGAGCAGTACTTC	TRBJ2-7	NA	NA	TRBV5-6
CASSEGSAGDPPDEQFF	TGTGCCAGCAGCGAAGGTAGCGCGGGGGACCCCCCCGATGAGCAGTTCTTC	TRBJ2-1	TRBD2	NA	TRBV4-2
CASSFLGRGGRVGNQPQHF	TGTGCCAGCAGTTTCCTGGGCAGGGGAGGAAGGGTTGGCAATCAGCCCCAGCATTTT	TRBJ1-5	NA	NA	TRBV27
CASSEIGYSNQPQHF	TGCGCCAGCAGTGAGATAGGGTATAGCAATCAGCCCCAGCATTTT	TRBJ1-5	NA	NA	TRBV10-2
CASSLVPASSYNSPLHF	TGTGCCAGCAGCTTAGTGCCAGCAAGCTCCTATAATTCACCCCTCCACTTT	TRBJ1-6	NA	NA	TRBV7-2
CASSMERGGGDTQYF	TGTGCCAGTAGTATGGAGCGGGGGGGCGGGGATACGCAGTATTTT	TRBJ2-3	TRBD2	NA	TRBV19
CASRRAGSPLHF	TGTGCCAGTAGGAGGGCTGGTTCACCCCTCCACTTT	TRBJ1-6	NA	NA	TRBV6-5
CASSSSGAGSETQYF	TGCGCCAGCAGCTCTAGCGGGGCCGGTTCCGAGACCCAGTACTTC	TRBJ2-5	TRBD2	NA	TRBV4-1
CASSPSDRVDQPQHF	TGTGCCAGCAGTCCCTCGGACAGGGTTGATCAGCCCCAGCATTTT	TRBJ1-5	TRBD1	NA	TRBV28
CASSGGSGTAFDTQYF	TGTGCCAGCAGTGGGGGAAGCGGGACAGCCTTTGATACGCAGTATTTT	TRBJ2-3	NA	NA	TRBV2
CASSYTGGNGYGYTF	TGTGCCAGCAGTTACACAGGGGGCAACGGCTATGGCTACACCTTC	TRBJ1-2	TRBD1	NA	TRBV6-5
CASSIITGEGTEAFF	TGTGCCAGTAGTATAATTACAGGGGAGGGCACTGAAGCTTTCTTT	TRBJ1-1	TRBD1	few	TRBV19
CASSLNSGNTEAFF	TGTGCCAGCAGCTTAAATTCTGGGAACACTGAAGCTTTCTTT	TRBJ1-1	NA	NA	TRBV7-3
CASSFTRNTIYF	TGTGCCAGCAGCTTCACTAGAAACACCATATATTTT	TRBJ1-3	NA	NA	TRBV11-2
CASSKNGAEHGYTF	TGCGCCAGCAGCAAAAACGGGGCGGAACATGGCTACACCTTC	TRBJ1-2	NA	NA	TRBV5-1
CASSLAGSLRGYTF	TGTGCCAGCAGCTTAGCGGGCTCCCTTCGGGGCTACACCTTC	TRBJ1-2	NA	NA	TRBV7-9
CASRPGQLNEKLFF	TGTGCCAGTAGACCGGGACAGCTTAATGAAAAACTGTTTTTT	TRBJ1-4	TRBD1	NA	TRBV19
CAWDLSGNTIYF	TGTGCCTGGGATCTCTCTGGAAACACCATATATTTT	TRBJ1-3	NA	NA	TRBV30
CASSLGPGDTEAFF	TGCGCCAGCAGCTTGGGCCCGGGGGATACTGAAGCTTTCTTT	TRBJ1-1	NA	once	TRBV5-1
CAWSVRLAGDTQYF	TGTGCCTGGAGTGTAAGGCTAGCGGGGGATACGCAGTATTTT	TRBJ2-3	TRBD2	NA	TRBV30
CASSVGGDYGYTF	TGTGCCAGCAGCGTAGGAGGGGACTATGGCTACACCTTC	TRBJ1-2	NA	NA	TRBV9
CASSYRDYGYTF	TGTGCCAGCAGTTACCGGGACTATGGCTACACCTTC	TRBJ1-2	NA	NA	TRBV6-6
CASGLVIGDSGNTIYF	TGTGCTAGTGGTTTGGTAATTGGAGACTCTGGAAACACCATATATTTT	TRBJ1-3	NA	NA	TRBV12-5
CASSLGGSGGYNEQFF	TGTGCCAGCAGCTTGGGAGGGTCGGGGGGGTACAATGAGCAGTTCTTC	TRBJ2-1	TRBD2	NA	TRBV7-3
CAWRGSGNTIYF	TGTGCCTGGAGGGGCTCTGGAAACACCATATATTTT	TRBJ1-3	NA	once	TRBV30
CASSDMGWDTEAFF	TGTGCCAGCAGCGATATGGGGTGGGACACTGAAGCTTTCTTT	TRBJ1-1	NA	NA	TRBV9
CAWSVKGLNNQPQHF	TGTGCCTGGAGTGTAAAGGGGCTCAATAATCAGCCCCAGCATTTT	TRBJ1-5	NA	NA	TRBV30
CASSPLAGDSYEQYF	TGTGCCAGCAGCCCCTTAGCGGGGGACTCCTACGAGCAGTACTTC	TRBJ2-7	TRBD2	NA	TRBV5-4
CAAGGTQYF	TGTGCCGCCGGGGGGACCCAGTACTTC	TRBJ2-5	NA	NA	TRBV25-1
CASSWDRGRLNTEAFF	TGTGCCAGCAGTTGGGACAGGGGGCGGCTTAACACTGAAGCTTTCTTT	TRBJ1-1	TRBD1	NA	TRBV6-5